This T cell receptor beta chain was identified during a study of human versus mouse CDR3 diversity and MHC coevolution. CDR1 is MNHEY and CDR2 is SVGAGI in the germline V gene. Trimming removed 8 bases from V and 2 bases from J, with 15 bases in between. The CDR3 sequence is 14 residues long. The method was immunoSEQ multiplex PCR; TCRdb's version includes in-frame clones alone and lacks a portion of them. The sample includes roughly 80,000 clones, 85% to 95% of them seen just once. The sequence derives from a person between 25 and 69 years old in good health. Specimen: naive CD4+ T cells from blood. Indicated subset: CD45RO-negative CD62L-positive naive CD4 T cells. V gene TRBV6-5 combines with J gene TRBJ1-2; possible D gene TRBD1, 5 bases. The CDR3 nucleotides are TGTGCCAGCGCCTTGGGGCGTCCCAACTATGGCTACACCTTC. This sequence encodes CASALGRPNYGYTF.